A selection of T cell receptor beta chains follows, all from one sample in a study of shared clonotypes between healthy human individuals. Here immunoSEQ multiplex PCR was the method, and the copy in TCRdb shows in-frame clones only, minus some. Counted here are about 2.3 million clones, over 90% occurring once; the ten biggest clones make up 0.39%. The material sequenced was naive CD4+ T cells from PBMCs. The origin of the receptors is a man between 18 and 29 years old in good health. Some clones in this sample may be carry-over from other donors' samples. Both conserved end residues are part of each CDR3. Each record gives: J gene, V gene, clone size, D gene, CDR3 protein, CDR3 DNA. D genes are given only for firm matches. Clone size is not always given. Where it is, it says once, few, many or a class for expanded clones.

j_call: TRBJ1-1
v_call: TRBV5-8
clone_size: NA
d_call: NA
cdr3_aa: CATRREQVVAEAFF
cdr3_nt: TGTGCCACCCGGAGGGAGCAGGTTGTAGCTGAAGCTTTCTTT

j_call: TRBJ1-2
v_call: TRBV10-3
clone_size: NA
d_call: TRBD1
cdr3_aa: CAISESRTGYYGYTF
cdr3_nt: TGTGCCATCAGTGAGTCTAGGACAGGATATTATGGCTACACCTTC

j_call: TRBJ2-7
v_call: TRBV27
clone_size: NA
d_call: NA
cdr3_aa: CASSLSPDSYEQYF
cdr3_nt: TGTGCCAGCAGTTTAAGTCCTGACTCTTACGAGCAGTACTTC

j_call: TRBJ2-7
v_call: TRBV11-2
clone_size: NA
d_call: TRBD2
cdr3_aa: CASIIRGLAVYEQYF
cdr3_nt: TGTGCCAGCATTATTAGGGGACTAGCGGTCTACGAGCAGTACTTC

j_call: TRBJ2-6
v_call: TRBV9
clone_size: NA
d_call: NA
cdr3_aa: CASSGTRDLAYTGANVLTF
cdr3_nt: TGTGCCAGCAGCGGGACCCGGGACTTGGCCTATACTGGGGCCAACGTCCTGACTTTC

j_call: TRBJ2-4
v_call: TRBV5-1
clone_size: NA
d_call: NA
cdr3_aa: CASSLEVGLAKNIQYF
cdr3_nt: TGCGCCAGCAGCTTGGAAGTGGGACTAGCCAAAAACATTCAGTACTTC

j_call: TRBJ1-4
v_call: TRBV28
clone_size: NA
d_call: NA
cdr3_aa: CASSLYSELFF
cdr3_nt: TGTGCCAGCAGTTTATACTCGGAACTGTTTTTT

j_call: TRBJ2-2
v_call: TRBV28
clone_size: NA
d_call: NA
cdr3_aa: CASTRQENGELFF
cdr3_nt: TGTGCCAGCACGAGGCAGGAGAACGGGGAGCTGTTTTTT

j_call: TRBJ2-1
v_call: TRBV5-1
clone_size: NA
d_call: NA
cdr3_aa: CASSPRDNRGYNEQFF
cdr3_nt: TGCGCCAGCAGCCCACGGGACAATCGGGGTTACAATGAGCAGTTCTTC

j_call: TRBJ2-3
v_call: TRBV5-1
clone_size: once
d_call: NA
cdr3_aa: CASSLIGSGGTDTQYF
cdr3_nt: TGCGCCAGCAGCTTGATAGGGTCGGGTGGCACAGATACGCAGTATTTT

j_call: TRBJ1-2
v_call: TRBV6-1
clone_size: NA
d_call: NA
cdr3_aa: CASSEAGTSNYGYTF
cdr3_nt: TGTGCCAGCAGTGAGGCCGGGACAAGCAACTATGGCTACACCTTC

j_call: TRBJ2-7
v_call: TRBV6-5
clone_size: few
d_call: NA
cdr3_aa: CASSPIASYEQYF
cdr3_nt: TGTGCCAGCAGCCCCATCGCCAGCTACGAGCAGTACTTC

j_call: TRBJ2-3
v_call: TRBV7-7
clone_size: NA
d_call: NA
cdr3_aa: CASSPFLGSRADTQYF
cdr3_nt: TGTGCCAGCAGCCCTTTTTTGGGGTCGCGCGCAGATACGCAGTATTTT

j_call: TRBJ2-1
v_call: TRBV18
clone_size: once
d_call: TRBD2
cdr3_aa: CASSPGTSFEQFF
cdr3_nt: TGTGCCAGCTCACCAGGGACTAGCTTTGAGCAGTTCTTC

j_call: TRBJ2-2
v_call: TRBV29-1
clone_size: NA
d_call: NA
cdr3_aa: CSVDIGDGNTGELFF
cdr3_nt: TGCAGCGTTGATATAGGGGACGGAAACACCGGGGAGCTGTTTTTT

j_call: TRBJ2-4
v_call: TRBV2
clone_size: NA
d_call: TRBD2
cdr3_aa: CASSDSRTSDIQYF
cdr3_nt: TGTGCCAGCAGTGACTCCCGGACTAGCGACATTCAGTACTTC